The text below deals with one TCR beta chain. Measured with immunoSEQ multiplex PCR; TCRdb has only the in-frame clones, and not every one. The sample holds about 62,000 clones, roughly 87% seen once. V lost 5 bases and J lost 7, with 6 bases in between. The germline CDR1 and CDR2 sequences are MNHEY and SMNVEV (reference sequence). The CDR3 extends over 12 amino acids. This entry comes from a study of OX40 agonist ivuxolimab in advanced cancers. The overall study: There were three patients with partial responses, one having hepatocellular carcinoma and two cutaneous melanoma.

The chain links TRBV27 to TRBJ1-6; D is unclear. This specimen consisted of CD4+ or CD8+ T cells sorted from blood, obtained in a trial of the OX40 agonist ivuxolimab. The TCR comes from an adult with an advanced solid tumor such as melanoma, head and neck, liver or kidney cancer. CDR3 region: CASSPTNSPLHF. CDR3 bases: TGTGCCAGCAGTCCGACCAATTCACCCCTCCACTTT.